A single T cell receptor beta chain is shown here with its context. No antigen is known for it. CDR1 and CDR2 (germline): LGHNA, YNFKEQ. The trim removed 3 bases at V and 6 bases at J, leaving 6 bases unmatched. This CDR3 is built from 15 residues. These data belong to a study of a mutant IDH1 vaccine in newly diagnosed glioma. Study information: Vaccines were first given 4-6 weeks after radiotherapy alone, or with temozolomide cycles.

Sample time point: week 35, safety follow-up. Alongside topical imiquimod, each dose of vaccine comprised 300 ug of mutant IDH1 20-mer peptide. Clones were read by immunoSEQ multiplex PCR, and TCRdb kept only the in-frame ones, dropping some. This table holds about 32,000 clones, around 80% found once. The study's findings and limits: Changes in the top peripheral T cell clonotypes seemingly had no bearing on pseudoprogression.

The receptor's source is a young woman with glioma. The chain links TRBV4-2 to TRBJ2-2; 8 bases fit TRBD1. The specimen was PBMCs, collected from a glioma patient whose treatment included an IDH1 peptide vaccine. The DNA of the CDR3 is TGTGCCAGCAGCCAGGGGACAGGAACCTCCGGGGAGCTGTTTTTT. Translated, it gives CASSQGTGTSGELFF.